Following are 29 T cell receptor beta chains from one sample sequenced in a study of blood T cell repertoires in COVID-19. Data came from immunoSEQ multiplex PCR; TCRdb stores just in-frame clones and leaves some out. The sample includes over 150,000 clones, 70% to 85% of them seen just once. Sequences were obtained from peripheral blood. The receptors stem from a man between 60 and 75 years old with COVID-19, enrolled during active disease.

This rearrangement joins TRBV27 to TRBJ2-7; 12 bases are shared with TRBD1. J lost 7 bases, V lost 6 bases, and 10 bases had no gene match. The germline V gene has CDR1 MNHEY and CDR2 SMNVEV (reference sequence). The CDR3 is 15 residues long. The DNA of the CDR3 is TGTGCCAGCAGAGAAAGGGACAGGGGGCCTGGAGAGCAGTACTTC. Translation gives CASRERDRGPGEQYF.

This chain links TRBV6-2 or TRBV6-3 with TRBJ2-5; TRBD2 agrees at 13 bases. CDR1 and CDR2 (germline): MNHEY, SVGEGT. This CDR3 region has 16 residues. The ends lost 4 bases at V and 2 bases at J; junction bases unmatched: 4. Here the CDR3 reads CASSSPTSGGQETQYF. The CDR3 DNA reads TGTGCCAGCAGTTCTCCGACTAGCGGGGGGCAAGAGACCCAGTACTTC.

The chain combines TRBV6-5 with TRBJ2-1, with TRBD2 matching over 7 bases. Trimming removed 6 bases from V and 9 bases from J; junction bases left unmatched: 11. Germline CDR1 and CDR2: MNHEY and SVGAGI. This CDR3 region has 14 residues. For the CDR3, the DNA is TGTGCCAGCAGCCTCGGGGAGGGAAGGACTGAGCAGTTCTTC. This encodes CASSLGEGRTEQFF.

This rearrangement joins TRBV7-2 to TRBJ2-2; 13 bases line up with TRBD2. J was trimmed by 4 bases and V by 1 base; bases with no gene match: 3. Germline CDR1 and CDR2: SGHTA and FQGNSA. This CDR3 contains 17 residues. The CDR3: CASSLGRTSGSTGELFF. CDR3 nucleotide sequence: TGTGCCAGCAGCTTAGGACGGACTAGCGGGAGCACCGGGGAGCTGTTTTTT.

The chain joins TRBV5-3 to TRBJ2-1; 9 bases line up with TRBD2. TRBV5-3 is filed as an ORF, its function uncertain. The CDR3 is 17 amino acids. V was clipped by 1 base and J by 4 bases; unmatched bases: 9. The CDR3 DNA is TGTGCCAGAAGCTTGATGAAGCTAGCGGGAATATACAATGAGCAGTTCTTC. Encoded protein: CARSLMKLAGIYNEQFF.

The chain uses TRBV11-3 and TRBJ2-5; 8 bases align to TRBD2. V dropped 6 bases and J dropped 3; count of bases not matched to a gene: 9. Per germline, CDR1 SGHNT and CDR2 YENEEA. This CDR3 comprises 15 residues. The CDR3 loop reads CASSFSGLVKETQYF. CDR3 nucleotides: TGTGCCAGCAGTTTTTCGGGACTAGTCAAAGAGACCCAGTACTTC.

The CDR3 DNA follows: TGTGCCAGTAGTATCCTCGGACTAGCGACCTCTGGGGCCAACGTCCTGACTTTC. Amino acids: CASSILGLATSGANVLTF. The V and J genes are TRBV19 and TRBJ2-6; 9 positions match TRBD2. The germline gives CDR1 LNHDA, CDR2 SQIVND (reference sequence). Germline trimming cut 3 bases from V and 0 bases from J; bases unmatched to any gene: 6. This CDR3 region has 18 residues. Full variable domain (remainder filled in from reference TRBV19 and TRBJ2-6): DGGITQSPKYLFRKEGQNVTLSCEQNLNHDAMYWYRQDPGQGLRLIYYSQIVNDFQKGDIAEGYSVSREKKESFPLTVTSAQKNPTAFYLCASSILGLATSGANVLTFGAGSRLTVL.

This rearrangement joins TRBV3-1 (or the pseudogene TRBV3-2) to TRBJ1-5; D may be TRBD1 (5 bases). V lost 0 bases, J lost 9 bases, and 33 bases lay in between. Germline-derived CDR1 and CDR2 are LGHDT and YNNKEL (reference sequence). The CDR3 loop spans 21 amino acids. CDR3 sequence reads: CASSQDKTGKGSLEGLGPQHF. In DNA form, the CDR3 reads TGTGCCAGCAGCCAAGATAAAACTGGAAAGGGTTCCCTCGAGGGACTTGGGCCCCAGCATTTT.

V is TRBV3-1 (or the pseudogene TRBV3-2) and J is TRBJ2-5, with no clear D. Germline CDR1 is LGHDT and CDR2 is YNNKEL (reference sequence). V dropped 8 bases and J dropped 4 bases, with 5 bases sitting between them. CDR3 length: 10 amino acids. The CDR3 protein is CASGRETQYF. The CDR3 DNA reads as TGTGCCAGCGGGCGAGAGACCCAGTACTTC.

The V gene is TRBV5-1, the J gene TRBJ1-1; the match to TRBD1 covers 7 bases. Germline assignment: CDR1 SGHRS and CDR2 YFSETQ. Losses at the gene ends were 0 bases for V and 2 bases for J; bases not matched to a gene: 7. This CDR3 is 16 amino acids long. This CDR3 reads CASSLAVWDSNTEAFF. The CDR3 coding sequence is TGCGCCAGCAGCTTGGCCGTCTGGGACAGCAACACTGAAGCTTTCTTT.

The CDR3 loop reads CASSLGQGAVTQYF. CDR3 in DNA: TGTGCCAGCAGCTTGGGACAGGGGGCAGTTACGCAGTATTTT. V and J are TRBV13 and TRBJ2-3; TRBD1 matches at 12 bases. CDR1 is PRHDT and CDR2 is FYEKMQ in the germline V gene (reference sequence). V was pared by 3 bases and J by 8 bases, with 3 bases of the junction left unmatched. This CDR3 is built from 14 residues.

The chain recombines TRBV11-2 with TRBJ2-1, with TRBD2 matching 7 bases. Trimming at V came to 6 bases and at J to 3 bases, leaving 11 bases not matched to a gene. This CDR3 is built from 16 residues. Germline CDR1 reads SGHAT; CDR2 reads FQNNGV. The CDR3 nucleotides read TGTGCCAGCAGTCCGCTTGGACTAGGTAACTACAATGAGCAGTTCTTC. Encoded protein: CASSPLGLGNYNEQFF.

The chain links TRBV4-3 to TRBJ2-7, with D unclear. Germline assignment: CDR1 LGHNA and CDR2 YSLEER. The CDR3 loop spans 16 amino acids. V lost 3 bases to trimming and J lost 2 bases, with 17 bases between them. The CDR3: CASSHREASQAYEQYF. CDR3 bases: TGCGCCAGCAGCCACCGTGAGGCCTCTCAAGCCTACGAGCAGTACTTC.

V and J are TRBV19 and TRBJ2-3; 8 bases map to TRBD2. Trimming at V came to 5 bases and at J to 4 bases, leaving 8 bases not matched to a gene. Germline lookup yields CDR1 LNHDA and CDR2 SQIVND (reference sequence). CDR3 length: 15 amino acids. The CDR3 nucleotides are TGTGCCAGTAGTGACACGGGGGGGCGGGCAGATACGCAGTATTTT. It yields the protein CASSDTGGRADTQYF.

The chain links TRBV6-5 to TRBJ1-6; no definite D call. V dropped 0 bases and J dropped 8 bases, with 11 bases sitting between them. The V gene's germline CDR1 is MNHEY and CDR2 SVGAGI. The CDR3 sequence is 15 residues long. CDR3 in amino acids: CASSYSWSGDSPLHF. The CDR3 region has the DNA TGTGCCAGCAGTTACTCGTGGAGTGGAGATTCACCCCTCCACTTT.

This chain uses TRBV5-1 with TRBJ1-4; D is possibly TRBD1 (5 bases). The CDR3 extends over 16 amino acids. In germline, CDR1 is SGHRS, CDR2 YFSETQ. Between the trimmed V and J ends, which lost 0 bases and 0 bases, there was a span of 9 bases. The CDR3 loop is CASSLAGGATNEKLFF. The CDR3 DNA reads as TGCGCCAGCAGCTTGGCCGGGGGGGCAACTAATGAAAAACTGTTTTTT.

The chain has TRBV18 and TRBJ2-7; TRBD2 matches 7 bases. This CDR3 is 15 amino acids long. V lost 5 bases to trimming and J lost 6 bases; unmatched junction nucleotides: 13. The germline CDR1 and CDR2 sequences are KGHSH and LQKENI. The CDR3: CASSKSTGRVGEQYF. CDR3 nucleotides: TGTGCCAGCTCAAAGTCGACGGGGAGGGTGGGCGAGCAGTACTTC. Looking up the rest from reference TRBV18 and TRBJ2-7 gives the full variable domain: NAGVMQNPRHLVRRRGQEARLRCSPMKGHSHVYWYRQLPEEGLKFMVYLQKENIIDESGMPKERFSAEFPKEGPSILRIQQVVRGDSAAYFCASSKSTGRVGEQYFGPGTRLTVT.

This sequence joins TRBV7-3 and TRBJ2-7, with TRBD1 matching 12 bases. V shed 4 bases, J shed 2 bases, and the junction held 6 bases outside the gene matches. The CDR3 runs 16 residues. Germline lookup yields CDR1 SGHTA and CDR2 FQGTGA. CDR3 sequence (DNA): TGTGCCAGCAGCTCGTCCGGGACAGGGGGCACCTACGAGCAGTACTTC. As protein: CASSSSGTGGTYEQYF.

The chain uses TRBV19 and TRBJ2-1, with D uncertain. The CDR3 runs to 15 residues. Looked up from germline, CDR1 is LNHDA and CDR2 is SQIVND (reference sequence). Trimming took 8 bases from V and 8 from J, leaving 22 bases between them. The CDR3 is CASHAAAGRFDEQFF. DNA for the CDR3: TGTGCCAGTCATGCGGCGGCCGGCCGCTTCGATGAGCAGTTCTTC. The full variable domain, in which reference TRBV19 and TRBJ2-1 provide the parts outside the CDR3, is DGGITQSPKYLFRKEGQNVTLSCEQNLNHDAMYWYRQDPGQGLRLIYYSQIVNDFQKGDIAEGYSVSREKKESFPLTVTSAQKNPTAFYLCASHAAAGRFDEQFFGPGTRLTVL.

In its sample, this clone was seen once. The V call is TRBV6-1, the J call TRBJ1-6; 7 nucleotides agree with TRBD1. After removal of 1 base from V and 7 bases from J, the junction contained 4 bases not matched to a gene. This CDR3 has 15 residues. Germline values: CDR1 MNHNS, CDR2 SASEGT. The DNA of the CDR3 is TGTGCCAGCAGTGAAGTTCGACAGGGAAATTCACCCCTCCACTTT. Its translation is CASSEVRQGNSPLHF.

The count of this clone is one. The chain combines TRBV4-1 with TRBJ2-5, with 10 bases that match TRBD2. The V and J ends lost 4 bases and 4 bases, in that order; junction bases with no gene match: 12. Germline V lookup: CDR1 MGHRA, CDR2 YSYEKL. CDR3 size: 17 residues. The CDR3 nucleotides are TGCGCCAGCAGCCCGCTTAATAGCGGGGGGCCCTCAGAGACCCAGTACTTC. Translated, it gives CASSPLNSGGPSETQYF.

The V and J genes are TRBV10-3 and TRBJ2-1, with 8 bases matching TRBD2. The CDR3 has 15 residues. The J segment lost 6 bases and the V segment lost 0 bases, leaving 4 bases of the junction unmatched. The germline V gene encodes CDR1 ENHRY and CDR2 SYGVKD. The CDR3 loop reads CAISESGLDRNEQFF. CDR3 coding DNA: TGTGCCATCAGTGAGTCGGGACTAGATCGCAATGAGCAGTTCTTC.

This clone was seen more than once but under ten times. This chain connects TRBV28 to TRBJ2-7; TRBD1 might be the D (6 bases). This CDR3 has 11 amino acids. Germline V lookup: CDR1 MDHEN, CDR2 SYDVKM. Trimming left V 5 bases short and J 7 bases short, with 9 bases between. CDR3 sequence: CASSLRGEQYF. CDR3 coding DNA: TGTGCCAGCAGTCTCAGGGGTGAGCAGTACTTC.

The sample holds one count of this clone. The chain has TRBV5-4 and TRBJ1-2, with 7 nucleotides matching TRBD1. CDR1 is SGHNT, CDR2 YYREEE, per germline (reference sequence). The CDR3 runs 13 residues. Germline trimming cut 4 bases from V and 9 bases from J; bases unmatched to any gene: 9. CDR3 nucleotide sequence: TGTGCCAGCAGCGCTAGACAGGGTATGAGCTACACCTTC. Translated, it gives CASSARQGMSYTF.

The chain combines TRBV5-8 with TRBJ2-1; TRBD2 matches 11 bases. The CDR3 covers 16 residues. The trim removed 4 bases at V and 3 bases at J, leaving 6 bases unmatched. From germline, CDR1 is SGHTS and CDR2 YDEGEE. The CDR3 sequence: CASSPGTSGFYNEQFF. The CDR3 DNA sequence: TGTGCCAGCAGCCCCGGGACTAGCGGTTTCTACAATGAGCAGTTCTTC.

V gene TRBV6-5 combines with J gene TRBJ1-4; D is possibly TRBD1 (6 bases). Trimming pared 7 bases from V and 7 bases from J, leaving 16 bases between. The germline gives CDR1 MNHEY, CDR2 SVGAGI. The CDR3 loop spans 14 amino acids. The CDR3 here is CASIRRGLGEKLFF. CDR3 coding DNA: TGTGCCAGCATCAGGCGGGGGCTCGGTGAAAAACTGTTTTTT.

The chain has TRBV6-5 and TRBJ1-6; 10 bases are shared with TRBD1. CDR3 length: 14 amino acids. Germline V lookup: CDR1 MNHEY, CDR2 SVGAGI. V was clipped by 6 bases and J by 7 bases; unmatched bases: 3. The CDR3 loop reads CASRGTGENSPLHF. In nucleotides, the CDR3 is TGTGCCAGCAGGGGGACAGGGGAGAATTCACCCCTCCACTTT.

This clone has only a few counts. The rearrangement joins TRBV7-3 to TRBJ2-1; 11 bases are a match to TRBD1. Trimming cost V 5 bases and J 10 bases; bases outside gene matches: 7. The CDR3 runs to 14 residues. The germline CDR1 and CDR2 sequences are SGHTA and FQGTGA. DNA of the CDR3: TGTGCCAGCAGCAAAAGGACAGGGGGCATGGAGCAGTTCTTC. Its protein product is CASSKRTGGMEQFF.

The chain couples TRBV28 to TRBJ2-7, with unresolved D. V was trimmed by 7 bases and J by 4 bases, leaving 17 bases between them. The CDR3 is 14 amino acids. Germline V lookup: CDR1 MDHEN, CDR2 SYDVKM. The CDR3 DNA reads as TGTGCCAGCACTACAACTACCCACATTTACGAGCAGTACTTC. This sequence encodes CASTTTTHIYEQYF.